This T cell receptor beta chain stems from a study of cytomegalovirus exposure and HLA in healthy donors. The PCR was carried out with 60 Vbeta primers and 13 Jbeta primers. Clones were read by immunoSEQ multiplex PCR, and TCRdb kept only the in-frame ones, dropping some. The sample contains around 64,000 clones, more than 70% of which appear only once. This CDR3 region has 15 residues. Germline values: CDR1 MNHEY, CDR2 SVGAGI. With V trimmed by 6 bases and J by 3 bases, 6 bases remained unmatched. Material for sequencing was PBMCs. The chain links TRBV6-5 to TRBJ1-4, with 8 nucleotides matching TRBD1. The TCR was taken from a man under 40 in good health and CMV-seropositive. The CDR3 bases are TGTGCCAGCAGGATTCAGGGGGCGTCTAATGAAAAACTGTTTTTT. This gives the protein CASRIQGASNEKLFF.